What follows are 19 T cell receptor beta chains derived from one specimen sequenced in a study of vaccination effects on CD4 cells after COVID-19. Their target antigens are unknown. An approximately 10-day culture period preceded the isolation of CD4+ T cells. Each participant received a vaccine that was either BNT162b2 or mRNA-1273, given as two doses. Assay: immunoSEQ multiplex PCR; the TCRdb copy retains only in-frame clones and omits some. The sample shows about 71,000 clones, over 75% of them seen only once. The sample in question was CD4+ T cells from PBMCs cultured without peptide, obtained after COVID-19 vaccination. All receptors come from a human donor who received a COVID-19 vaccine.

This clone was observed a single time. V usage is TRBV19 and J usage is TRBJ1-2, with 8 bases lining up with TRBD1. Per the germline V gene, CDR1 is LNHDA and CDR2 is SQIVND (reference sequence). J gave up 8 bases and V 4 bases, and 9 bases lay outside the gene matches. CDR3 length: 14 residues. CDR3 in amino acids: CASSTFQGAGGYTF. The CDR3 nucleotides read TGTGCCAGTAGTACCTTCCAGGGGGCGGGCGGCTACACCTTC.

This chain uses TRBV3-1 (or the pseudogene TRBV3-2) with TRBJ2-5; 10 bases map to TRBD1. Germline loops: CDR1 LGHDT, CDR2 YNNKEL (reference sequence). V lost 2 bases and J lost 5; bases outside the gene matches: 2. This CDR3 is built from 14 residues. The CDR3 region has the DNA TGTGCCAGCAGCCAACGGACAGGGGGGGAGACCCAGTACTTC. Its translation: CASSQRTGGETQYF.

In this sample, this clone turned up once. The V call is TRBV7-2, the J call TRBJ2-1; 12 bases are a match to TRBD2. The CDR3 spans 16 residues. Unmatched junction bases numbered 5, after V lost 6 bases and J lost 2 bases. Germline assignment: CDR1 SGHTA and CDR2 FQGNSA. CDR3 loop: CASRPTSGGAYNEQFF. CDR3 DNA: TGTGCCAGCAGACCGACTAGCGGGGGAGCCTACAATGAGCAGTTCTTC.

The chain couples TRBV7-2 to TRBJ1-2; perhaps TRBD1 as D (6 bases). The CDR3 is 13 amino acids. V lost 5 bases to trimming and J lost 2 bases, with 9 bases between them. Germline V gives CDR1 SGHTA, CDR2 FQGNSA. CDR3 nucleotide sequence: TGTGCCAGCAGCACTACAGGGAACTATGGCTACACCTTC. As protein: CASSTTGNYGYTF.

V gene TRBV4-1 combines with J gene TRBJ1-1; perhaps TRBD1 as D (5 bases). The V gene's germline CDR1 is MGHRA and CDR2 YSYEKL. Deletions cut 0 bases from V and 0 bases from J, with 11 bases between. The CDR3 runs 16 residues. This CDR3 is CASSQDPMGLNTEAFF. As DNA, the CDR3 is TGCGCCAGCAGCCAAGATCCGATGGGACTGAACACTGAAGCTTTCTTT.

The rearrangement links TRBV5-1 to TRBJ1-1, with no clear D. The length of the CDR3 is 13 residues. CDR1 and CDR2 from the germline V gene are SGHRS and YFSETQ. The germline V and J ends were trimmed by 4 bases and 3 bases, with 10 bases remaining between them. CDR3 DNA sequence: TGCGCCAGCAGCCCCTCGACTGACACTGAAGCTTTCTTT. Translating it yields CASSPSTDTEAFF. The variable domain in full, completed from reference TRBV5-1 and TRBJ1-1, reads KAGVTQTPRYLIKTRGQQVTLSCSPISGHRSVSWYQQTPGQGLQFLFEYFSETQRNKGNFPGRFSGRQFSNSRSEMNVSTLELGDSALYLCASSPSTDTEAFFGQGTRLTVV.

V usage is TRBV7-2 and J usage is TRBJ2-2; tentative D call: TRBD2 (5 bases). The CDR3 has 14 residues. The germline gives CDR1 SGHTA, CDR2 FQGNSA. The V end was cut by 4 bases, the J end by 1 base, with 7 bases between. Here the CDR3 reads CASSSTRNTGELFF. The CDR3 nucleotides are TGTGCCAGCAGCTCCACTAGGAACACCGGGGAGCTGTTTTTT.

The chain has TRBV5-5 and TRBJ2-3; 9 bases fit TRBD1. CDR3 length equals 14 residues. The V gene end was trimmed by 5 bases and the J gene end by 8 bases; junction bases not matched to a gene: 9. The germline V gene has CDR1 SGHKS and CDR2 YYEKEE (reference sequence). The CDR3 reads CASSSTGGSGTQYF. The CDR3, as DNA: TGTGCCAGCAGTTCGACAGGGGGGTCGGGTACGCAGTATTTT.

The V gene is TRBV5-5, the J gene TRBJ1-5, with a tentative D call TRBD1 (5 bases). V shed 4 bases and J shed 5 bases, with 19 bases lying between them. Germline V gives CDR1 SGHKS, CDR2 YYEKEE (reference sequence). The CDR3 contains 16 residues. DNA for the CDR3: TGTGCCAGCAGCCGTCATTGGGGGGAAGTCGATCAGCCCCAGCATTTT. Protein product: CASSRHWGEVDQPQHF.

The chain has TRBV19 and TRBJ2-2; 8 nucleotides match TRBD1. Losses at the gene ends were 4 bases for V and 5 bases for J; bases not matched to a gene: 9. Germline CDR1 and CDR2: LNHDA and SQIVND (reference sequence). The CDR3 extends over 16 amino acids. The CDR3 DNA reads TGTGCCAGTAGTACCGCCGGGACAGGAAAAACCGGGGAGCTGTTTTTT. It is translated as CASSTAGTGKTGELFF.

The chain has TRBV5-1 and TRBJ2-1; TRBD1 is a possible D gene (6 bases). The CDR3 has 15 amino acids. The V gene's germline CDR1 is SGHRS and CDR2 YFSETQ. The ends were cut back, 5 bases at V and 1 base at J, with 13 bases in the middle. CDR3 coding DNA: TGCGCCAGCAGGATACAGGGTGGATCCTACAATGAGCAGTTCTTC. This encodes CASRIQGGSYNEQFF. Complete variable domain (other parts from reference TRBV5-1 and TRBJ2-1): KAGVTQTPRYLIKTRGQQVTLSCSPISGHRSVSWYQQTPGQGLQFLFEYFSETQRNKGNFPGRFSGRQFSNSRSEMNVSTLELGDSALYLCASRIQGGSYNEQFFGPGTRLTVL.

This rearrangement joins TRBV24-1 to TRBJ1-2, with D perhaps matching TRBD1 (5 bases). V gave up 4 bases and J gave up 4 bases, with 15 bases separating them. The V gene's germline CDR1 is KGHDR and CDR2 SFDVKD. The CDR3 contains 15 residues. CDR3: CATSDSSRGAYGYTF. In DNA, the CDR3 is TGTGCCACCAGTGACTCCTCAAGGGGAGCCTATGGCTACACCTTC.

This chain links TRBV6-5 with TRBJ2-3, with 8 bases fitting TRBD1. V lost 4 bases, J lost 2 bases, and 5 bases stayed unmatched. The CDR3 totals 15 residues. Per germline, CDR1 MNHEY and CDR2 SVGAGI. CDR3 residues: CASSWSQGATDTQYF. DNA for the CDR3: TGTGCCAGCAGTTGGTCGCAGGGGGCCACAGATACGCAGTATTTT.

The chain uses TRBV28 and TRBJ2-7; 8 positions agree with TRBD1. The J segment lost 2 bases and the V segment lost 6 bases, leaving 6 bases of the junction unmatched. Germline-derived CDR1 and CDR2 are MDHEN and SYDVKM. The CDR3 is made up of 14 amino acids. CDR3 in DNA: TGTGCCAGCAGGCTTGGGACAGGAGCCTACGAGCAGTACGTC. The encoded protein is CASRLGTGAYEQYV.

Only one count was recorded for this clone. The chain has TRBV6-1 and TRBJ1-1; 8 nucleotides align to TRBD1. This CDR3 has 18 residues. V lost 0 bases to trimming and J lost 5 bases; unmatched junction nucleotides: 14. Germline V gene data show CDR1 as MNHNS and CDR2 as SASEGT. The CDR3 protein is CASSEAVAGGASGTEAFF. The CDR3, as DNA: TGTGCCAGCAGTGAAGCGGTGGCAGGGGGCGCGTCTGGGACTGAAGCTTTCTTT.

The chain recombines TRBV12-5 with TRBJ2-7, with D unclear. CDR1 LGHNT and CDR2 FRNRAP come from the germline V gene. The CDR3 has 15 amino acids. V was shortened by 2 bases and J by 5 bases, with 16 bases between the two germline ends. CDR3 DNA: TGTGCTAGTGGTTTGATCTCCAAGGAGTGCCACGAGCAGTACGTC. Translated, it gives CASGLISKECHEQYV.

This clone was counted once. The CDR3 bases are TGTGCCAGCAGCGTAGGTCCCCATACGAACACTGAAGCTTTCTTT. This codes for CASSVGPHTNTEAFF. The chain has TRBV9 and TRBJ1-1; D gene uncertain. The ends were cut back, 0 bases at V and 1 base at J, with 10 bases in the middle. The CDR3 covers 15 residues. Germline CDR1 reads SGDLS; CDR2 reads YYNGEE.

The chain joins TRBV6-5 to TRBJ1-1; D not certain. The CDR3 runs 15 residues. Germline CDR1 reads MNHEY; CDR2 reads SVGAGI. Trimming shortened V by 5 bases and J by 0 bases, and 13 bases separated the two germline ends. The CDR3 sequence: CASSRTQSMNTEAFF. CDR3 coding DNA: TGTGCCAGCAGTCGGACTCAGAGCATGAACACTGAAGCTTTCTTT.

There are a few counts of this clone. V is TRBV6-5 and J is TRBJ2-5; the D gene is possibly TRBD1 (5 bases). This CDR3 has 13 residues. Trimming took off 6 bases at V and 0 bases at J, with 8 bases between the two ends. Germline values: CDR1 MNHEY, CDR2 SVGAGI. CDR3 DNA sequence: TGTGCCAGCAGCAGGGCGTACCAAGAGACCCAGTACTTC. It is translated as CASSRAYQETQYF.